The 27 T cell receptor beta chains reported below all come from one sample, sequenced in a study of T cell responses to AZD1222 COVID-19 vaccine. This table comes from immunoSEQ multiplex PCR, and its TCRdb copy is limited to in-frame clones, with some not included. This sample has about 200,000 clones, with roughly 92% found just once. Material: peripheral blood, obtained 28 days after the second AZD1222 dose. The origin of the receptors is an adult who received the AZD1222 COVID-19 vaccine.

This chain uses TRBV27 with TRBJ2-1; 11 nucleotides agree with TRBD2. The CDR3 contains 16 residues. With 3 bases clipped from V and 8 bases from J, the junction kept 9 bases outside the gene matches. The germline V gene has CDR1 MNHEY and CDR2 SMNVEV (reference sequence). This CDR3 reads CASSFYTSGGRDEQFF. Written as DNA, the CDR3 is TGTGCCAGCAGTTTCTACACTAGCGGGGGAAGGGATGAGCAGTTCTTC.

The chain is built from TRBV11-3 and TRBJ2-3, with 15 bases fitting TRBD2. The CDR3 contains 18 residues. The J segment lost 4 bases and the V segment lost 5 bases, leaving 10 bases of the junction unmatched. Germline values: CDR1 SGHNT, CDR2 YENEEA. CDR3 bases: TGTGCCAGCAGCGCGGGGACTAGCGGGGGGAGGGTCCCAGATACGCAGTATTTT. It specifies CASSAGTSGGRVPDTQYF.

This clone was counted once. This chain connects TRBV19 to TRBJ2-7; D may be TRBD1 (6 bases). The CDR3 length is 16 residues. Trimming shortened V by 5 bases and J by 0 bases, and 17 bases separated the two germline ends. CDR1 and CDR2 (germline): LNHDA, SQIVND (reference sequence). The CDR3 loop is CASSSQGGASSYEQYF. The CDR3 DNA is TGTGCCAGTAGTTCCCAAGGGGGAGCAAGCTCCTACGAGCAGTACTTC.

The rearrangement joins TRBV5-6 to TRBJ1-3; D is possibly TRBD1 (5 bases). The germline V gene has CDR1 SGHDT and CDR2 YYEEEE. Trimming removed 5 bases from V and 0 bases from J, with 12 bases in between. The CDR3 loop spans 15 amino acids. The CDR3 protein is CASRSDGTSGNTIYF. CDR3 nucleotide sequence: TGTGCCAGCAGGTCGGACGGGACCTCTGGAAACACCATATATTTT.

The chain uses TRBV10-3 and TRBJ2-2; D could derive from TRBD1 or TRBD2 (5 bases each). V shed 7 bases and J shed 0 bases, with 12 bases lying between them. CDR1 is ENHRY, CDR2 SYGVKD, per germline. The CDR3 contains 15 residues. CDR3 DNA: TGTGCCATCACTCCCGGGACCGCGAACACCGGGGAGCTGTTTTTT. This codes for CAITPGTANTGELFF.

This clone occurred once. J is TRBJ1-4 and V is TRBV7-2, with a possible D match to TRBD1 (6 bases). The CDR3 is 15 amino acids. The V end was cut by 5 bases, the J end by 8 bases, with 18 bases between. Per germline, CDR1 SGHTA and CDR2 FQGNSA. The CDR3 loop is CASSPTSPGVEKLFF. The CDR3 DNA is TGTGCCAGCAGCCCCACCTCGCCAGGGGTGGAAAAACTGTTTTTT.

The chain couples TRBV6-1 to TRBJ1-2, with D possibly matching TRBD1 (5 bases). Germline V gene sequence: CDR1 MNHNS, CDR2 SASEGT. Trimming took 0 bases from V and 14 from J, leaving 13 bases between them. The CDR3 sequence is 12 residues long. CDR3 coding DNA: TGTGCCAGCAGTGAAGCCGAGGGGAAATTGACCTTC. Translation gives CASSEAEGKLTF.

The chain uses TRBV27 and TRBJ1-5; D is uncertain. V lost 4 bases and J lost 0, with 10 bases in between. This CDR3 is built from 15 residues. Germline assignment: CDR1 MNHEY and CDR2 SMNVEV (reference sequence). The CDR3 loop reads CASSSQVYSNQPQHF. DNA of the CDR3: TGTGCCAGCAGTTCCCAGGTGTATAGCAATCAGCCCCAGCATTTT.

The rearrangement joins TRBV28 to TRBJ2-2; 8 bases map to TRBD2. The CDR3 length is 16 residues. Germline-derived CDR1 and CDR2 are MDHEN and SYDVKM. V was clipped by 7 bases and J by 4 bases; unmatched bases: 11. CDR3 amino acids: CASIPGGGLGTGELFF. As DNA, the CDR3 is TGTGCCAGCATCCCTGGCGGGGGGCTTGGCACCGGGGAGCTGTTTTTT.

This clone is a singleton in its sample. The rearrangement joins TRBV6-4 to TRBJ1-1; D gene unclear. Germline CDR1 reads MRHNA; CDR2 reads SNTAGT. Trimming removed 4 bases from V and 4 bases from J, with 10 bases in between. CDR3 size: 13 residues. CDR3 sequence: CASSGTGATEAFF. The CDR3 bases are TGTGCCAGCAGTGGGACGGGTGCCACTGAAGCTTTCTTT.

The chain has TRBV7-9 and TRBJ1-2; TRBD1 is a possible D gene (6 bases). The CDR3 runs to 14 residues. Trimming stripped 1 base from V and 7 bases from J, with 13 bases between. Germline loops: CDR1 SEHNR, CDR2 FQNEAQ (reference sequence). CDR3 coding DNA: TGTGCCAGCAGCTTAGGGCAGGGGCGTCGTGGCTACACCTTC. Amino acids: CASSLGQGRRGYTF. The full variable domain, rest sourced from reference TRBV7-9 and TRBJ1-2, is DTGVSQNPRHKITKRGQNVTFRCDPISEHNRLYWYRQTLGQGPEFLTYFQNEAQLEKSRLLSDRFSAERPKGSFSTLEIQRTEQGDSAMYLCASSLGQGRRGYTFGSGTRLTVV.

The CDR3 here is CASSQSAGGNEQYF. CDR3 coding DNA: TGTGCCAGCAGCCAGAGTGCGGGGGGAAACGAGCAGTACTTC. The chain has TRBV3-1 (or the pseudogene TRBV3-2) and TRBJ2-7, with 8 nucleotides matching TRBD2. CDR1 is LGHDT and CDR2 is YNNKEL in the germline V gene (reference sequence). The CDR3 is 14 residues long. Losses at the gene ends were 3 bases for V and 5 bases for J; bases not matched to a gene: 6.

The rearrangement joins TRBV5-1 to TRBJ1-2; D uncertain. Per germline, CDR1 SGHRS and CDR2 YFSETQ. CDR3 length: 14 amino acids. V was cut by 0 bases and J by 4 bases, with 10 bases left in between. CDR3 nucleotide sequence: TGCGCCAGCAGCTTGGAAGGCTTGGTCTATGGCTACACCTTC. As protein: CASSLEGLVYGYTF.

The chain uses TRBV6-5 and TRBJ2-2, with a tentative D call TRBD1 (6 bases). Per the germline V gene, CDR1 is MNHEY and CDR2 is SVGAGI. CDR3 size: 14 residues. V was pared by 7 bases and J by 4 bases, with 13 bases between. The CDR3 region has the DNA TGTGCCAGCACCCAGGGGCTAACCACCGGGGAGCTGTTTTTT. It is translated as CASTQGLTTGELFF.

DNA for the CDR3: TGTGCCAGTAGTATCGACAGTTACTCCTACAATGAGCAGTTCTTC. Translated, it gives CASSIDSYSYNEQFF. V usage is TRBV19 and J usage is TRBJ2-1; maybe TRBD1 (5 bases). Trimming took off 3 bases at V and 0 bases at J, with 9 bases between the two ends. Germline V gene data show CDR1 as LNHDA and CDR2 as SQIVND (reference sequence). The CDR3 spans 15 residues.

This sequence joins TRBV12-3 or TRBV12-4 and TRBJ1-1, with 8 nucleotides matching TRBD1. The CDR3 is 13 residues long. Trimming took 5 bases from V and 3 from J; bases not matched to a gene: 2. The CDR3 nucleotides are TGTGCCAGCAGTCGACAGGGGTACACTGAAGCTTTCTTT. Translation: CASSRQGYTEAFF.

The rearrangement joins TRBV6-5 to TRBJ1-3; D gene unclear. Trimming removed 10 bases from V and 0 bases from J, with 13 bases in between. The CDR3 is 14 residues long. Per the germline V gene, CDR1 is MNHEY and CDR2 is SVGAGI. CDR3 nucleotide sequence: TGTGCCACCCTCCCATCGGCCTCTGGAAACACCATATATTTT. Protein sequence: CATLPSASGNTIYF.

This clone was recorded only once. V gene TRBV6-5 combines with J gene TRBJ1-1; the D gene is possibly TRBD1 (6 bases). The CDR3 contains 15 residues. V gave up 2 bases and J gave up 3 bases, with 13 bases separating them. Germline CDR1 is MNHEY and CDR2 is SVGAGI. The CDR3 region is CASSYVGRGDTEAFF. CDR3 in DNA: TGTGCCAGCAGTTACGTAGGCAGGGGAGACACTGAAGCTTTCTTT.

This clone has only a few counts. The rearrangement uses TRBV11-2 and TRBJ1-5; D call uncertain. Germline-derived CDR1 and CDR2 are SGHAT and FQNNGV. Trimming cost V 0 bases and J 6 bases, with 6 bases left between them. The CDR3 contains 13 residues. The CDR3 is CASSLESGQPQHF. CDR3 nucleotide sequence: TGTGCCAGCAGCTTAGAGAGCGGTCAGCCCCAGCATTTT.

This clone was detected once. The rearrangement links TRBV13 to TRBJ2-6; TRBD1 agrees at 9 bases. V shed 5 bases, J shed 4 bases, and the junction held 9 bases outside the gene matches. Germline CDR1 reads PRHDT; CDR2 reads FYEKMQ (reference sequence). CDR3 size: 17 residues. CDR3 sequence reads: CASSVQGAYGGANVLTF. DNA of the CDR3: TGTGCCAGCAGCGTACAGGGGGCCTACGGAGGGGCCAACGTCCTGACTTTC.

The chain joins TRBV28 to TRBJ2-4, with no clear D. This CDR3 spans 16 amino acids. The ends were cut back, 5 bases at V and 0 bases at J, with 14 bases in the middle. The germline CDR1 and CDR2 sequences are MDHEN and SYDVKM. CDR3 DNA sequence: TGTGCCAGCAGTCCTCACCCAAGCTTAGCCAAAAACATTCAGTACTTC. Translation: CASSPHPSLAKNIQYF.

The CDR3 sequence: CASSLGTSAQETQYF. In DNA form, the CDR3 reads TGTGCCAGCAGCTTAGGAACTAGCGCCCAAGAGACCCAGTACTTC. The genes are TRBV7-6 and TRBJ2-5; 7 bases fit TRBD2. V shed 1 base, J shed 1 base, and the junction held 3 bases outside the gene matches. This CDR3 has 15 amino acids. CDR1 and CDR2 (germline): SGHVS, FNYEAQ.

This sequence joins TRBV3-1 (or the pseudogene TRBV3-2) and TRBJ2-1; TRBD1 is a possible D gene (5 bases). Trimming shortened V by 0 bases and J by 8 bases, and 8 bases separated the two germline ends. Germline V lookup: CDR1 LGHDT, CDR2 YNNKEL (reference sequence). The CDR3 sequence is 13 residues long. The CDR3 is CASSQEGRDEQFF. In nucleotides, the CDR3 is TGTGCCAGCAGCCAAGAGGGCAGGGATGAGCAGTTCTTC.

J is TRBJ1-5 and V is TRBV19, with D possibly matching TRBD1 (5 bases). V was trimmed by 5 bases and J by 6 bases, leaving 26 bases between them. Germline V gene data show CDR1 as LNHDA and CDR2 as SQIVND (reference sequence). CDR3 length: 18 residues. The CDR3 is CASSRRDGPTRLRQPQHF. DNA for the CDR3: TGTGCCAGTAGTCGCCGGGACGGCCCGACCAGGTTACGTCAGCCCCAGCATTTT. Complete variable domain (other parts from reference TRBV19 and TRBJ1-5): DGGITQSPKYLFRKEGQNVTLSCEQNLNHDAMYWYRQDPGQGLRLIYYSQIVNDFQKGDIAEGYSVSREKKESFPLTVTSAQKNPTAFYLCASSRRDGPTRLRQPQHFGDGTRLSIL.

The gene calls are TRBV28 and TRBJ1-2, with D perhaps TRBD1 (6 bases). Trimming pared 5 bases from V and 8 bases from J, leaving 18 bases between. The germline gives CDR1 MDHEN, CDR2 SYDVKM. This CDR3 is 14 amino acids long. CDR3 region: CASSPWGQGEGYTF. Here the CDR3 DNA reads TGTGCCAGCAGTCCGTGGGGGCAGGGTGAGGGCTACACCTTC.

The chain carries TRBV5-5 and TRBJ1-3; a weak D match, TRBD1 (6 bases). V lost 0 bases to trimming and J lost 2 bases, with 9 bases between them. This CDR3 spans 15 amino acids. Germline V gene lookup returns CDR1 SGHKS and CDR2 YYEKEE (reference sequence). This CDR3 reads CASSLAGTPGNTIYF. The CDR3 region has the DNA TGTGCCAGCAGCTTGGCCGGGACACCTGGAAACACCATATATTTT.

V and J are TRBV5-1 and TRBJ1-6; D perhaps matches TRBD1 (6 bases). The CDR3 consists of 17 residues. The V and J ends lost 4 bases and 0 bases respectively, with 14 bases between them. Per the germline V gene, CDR1 is SGHRS and CDR2 is YFSETQ. The CDR3 spells CASSPLPDSSYNSPLHF. The CDR3, as DNA: TGCGCCAGCAGCCCTCTTCCGGACAGCTCCTATAATTCACCCCTCCACTTT.